This T cell receptor beta chain was captured in a study of monozygotic twins with inflammatory bowel disease. RNA in its total form was extracted from whole blood, and T cells were not sorted. Points from the study as a whole: People with IBD had fewer clonotypes in common with others than healthy twins did, especially with disease activity.

Every TCR library drew on 3500 ng of total RNA. UMIs were attached via template switching, each with a 6-nucleotide sample barcode. TCRdb reprocessed the 5' RACE reads; each CDR3 protein has one entry and no DNA is given. This sample carries more than 350,000 distinct CDR3 sequences, with 2.4% going to the ten biggest clones. The CDR3 sequence is 13 residues long. CDR1 is GTSNPN and CDR2 is SVGIG in the germline V gene (reference sequence). Of note for this clonotype: Its antigen is undetermined.

This clonotype was sampled from a human donor with ulcerative colitis or Crohn's disease, or a healthy co-twin of an affected twin (not recorded which). The sample taken for sequencing was blood. The gene calls are TRBV30 and TRBJ2-1. The CDR3 here is CAWRLSSYNEQFF.